This T cell receptor beta chain was retrieved from a study of CD8+ T cells in alopecia areata. Study summary: Among treated patients, severity was scored by affected scalp area percentage.

The study, taken as a whole, reports: Clonality exceeded that of normal scalp in lesional scalp, most notably in alopecia totalis/universalis. Mouse data revealed clearer TCR sharing than patient data did, a gap possibly tied to HLA.

This sample's treatment: oral pan-JAK inhibitor, 5-10 mg twice daily. The CDR3 extends over 16 amino acids. V lost 4 bases to trimming and J lost 2 bases, with 14 bases between them. CDR1 SGHAT and CDR2 FQDESV come from the germline V gene (reference sequence). The sequencing template was cDNA reverse transcribed from extracted RNA. Repertoires were generated with immunoSEQ multiplex PCR, while TCRdb's copy carries only in-frame clones and drops some. The sample yields 120,000 or so clones, over 60% seen once. Concerning this clone itself: The target antigen is unknown.

This TCR was recovered from a human donor with alopecia areata. The source material was CD4+ T cells sorted from blood, sampled at week 4, from a patient treated with tofacitinib. This chain joins TRBV11-1 and TRBJ2-2; D possibly corresponds to TRBD2 (6 bases). The CDR3 protein is CASSSFGGSNTGELFF. Written as DNA, the CDR3 is TGTGCCAGCAGCTCTTTTGGGGGGAGTAACACCGGGGAGCTGTTTTTT. The full variable domain, completed using reference TRBV11-1 and TRBJ2-2, is EAEVAQSPRYKITEKSQAVAFWCDPISGHATLYWYRQILGQGPELLVQFQDESVVDDSQLPKDRFSAERLKGVDSTLKIQPAELGDSAMYLCASSSFGGSNTGELFFGEGSRLTVL.